This is a list of T cell receptor beta chains from one sample in a study of blood T cell repertoires in COVID-19. Generated by immunoSEQ multiplex PCR, the TCRdb table keeps only in-frame clones and is missing some. The table has about 190,000 clones, about nine tenths seen once. The sample comprised peripheral blood. These receptor sequences come from a man younger than 40 with acute or convalescent COVID-19. Each CDR3 is given with its conserved first and last residue. The order of the fields is D gene, V gene, J gene, clone size, CDR3 DNA, CDR3 protein. A D gene is named only where the DNA matches it firmly. Clone size is stated in some rows and not others, as once, few, many or a class when expanded.

d_call: TRBD1; v_call: TRBV5-1; j_call: TRBJ1-2; clone_size: -; cdr3_nt: TGCGCCAGCAGCCCGCAGGTCTTGGACAGGGCTAGTGGCTATGGCTACACCTTC; cdr3_aa: CASSPQVLDRASGYGYTF
d_call: -; v_call: TRBV11-2; j_call: TRBJ1-1; clone_size: -; cdr3_nt: TGTGCCAGCAGCCCCCGTATAGTGGCGGGCACTGAAGCTTTCTTT; cdr3_aa: CASSPRIVAGTEAFF
d_call: TRBD1; v_call: TRBV7-6; j_call: TRBJ2-5; clone_size: -; cdr3_nt: TGTGCCAGCAGCTTAGCCCTTCTTAGACAGGGGGAAGAGACCCAGTACTTC; cdr3_aa: CASSLALLRQGEETQYF
d_call: -; v_call: TRBV12-5; j_call: TRBJ2-3; clone_size: -; cdr3_nt: TGTGCTAGTGGTTTGGGCTCTAGTAGGGATACGCAGTATTTT; cdr3_aa: CASGLGSSRDTQYF
d_call: -; v_call: TRBV5-4; j_call: TRBJ2-2; clone_size: -; cdr3_nt: TGTGCCAGCAGCTTGGTACTAGCTGGTACCGGGGAGCTGTTTTTT; cdr3_aa: CASSLVLAGTGELFF
d_call: -; v_call: TRBV18; j_call: TRBJ1-3; clone_size: -; cdr3_nt: TGTGCCAGCTCACAGGGGGTTGGAAACACCATATATTTT; cdr3_aa: CASSQGVGNTIYF
d_call: TRBD1; v_call: TRBV20-1; j_call: TRBJ2-7; clone_size: -; cdr3_nt: TGCAGTGCTAGTGGGACAGGGGGATACGAGCAGTACTTC; cdr3_aa: CSASGTGGYEQYF
d_call: TRBD1; v_call: TRBV5-1; j_call: TRBJ1-4; clone_size: -; cdr3_nt: TGCGCCAGCAGCCGGACAGGGGGCGGGGAAAAACTGTTTTTT; cdr3_aa: CASSRTGGGEKLFF
d_call: -; v_call: TRBV6-5; j_call: TRBJ1-5; clone_size: -; cdr3_nt: TGTGCCAGCAGGTCAGTCAGCAATCAGCCCCAGCATTTT; cdr3_aa: CASRSVSNQPQHF
d_call: -; v_call: TRBV5-4; j_call: TRBJ2-5; clone_size: once; cdr3_nt: TGTGCCAGCAGCCGTAGCACGGAGACCCAGTACTTC; cdr3_aa: CASSRSTETQYF
d_call: -; v_call: TRBV28; j_call: TRBJ2-7; clone_size: once; cdr3_nt: TGTGCCAGCAGTTTAGTATGGGCAGGGGAAGAGCAGTACTTC; cdr3_aa: CASSLVWAGEEQYF
d_call: -; v_call: TRBV6-5; j_call: TRBJ1-3; clone_size: -; cdr3_nt: TGTGCCAGCAGTATCTACGCTTCTGGAAACACCATATATTTT; cdr3_aa: CASSIYASGNTIYF
d_call: TRBD1; v_call: TRBV2; j_call: TRBJ1-4; clone_size: -; cdr3_nt: TGTGCCACCACGGGACAGCCTAATGAAAAACTGTTTTTT; cdr3_aa: CATTGQPNEKLFF
d_call: TRBD2; v_call: TRBV28; j_call: TRBJ2-3; clone_size: -; cdr3_nt: TGTGCCAGCAGTAAGCGGGAGGGCCCAGATACGCAGTATTTT; cdr3_aa: CASSKREGPDTQYF
d_call: -; v_call: TRBV5-1; j_call: TRBJ1-1; clone_size: -; cdr3_nt: TGCGCCAGCAGCTTGGGAGGGGGTTGGACTGAAGCTTTCTTT; cdr3_aa: CASSLGGGWTEAFF
d_call: TRBD1; v_call: TRBV16; j_call: TRBJ1-5; clone_size: -; cdr3_nt: TGTGCCAGCGGAGGACAGGGGGTCAATCAGCCCCAGCATTTT; cdr3_aa: CASGGQGVNQPQHF
d_call: -; v_call: TRBV5-5; j_call: TRBJ1-2; clone_size: -; cdr3_nt: TGTGCCAGCAGCTTGTCTTCTCTCGGAGCTAACTATGGCTACACCTTC; cdr3_aa: CASSLSSLGANYGYTF
d_call: -; v_call: TRBV7-9; j_call: TRBJ1-4; clone_size: -; cdr3_nt: TGTGCCAGCAGCCCCCAATGGCAACTGTTTTTT; cdr3_aa: CASSPQWQLFF
d_call: -; v_call: TRBV18; j_call: TRBJ2-1; clone_size: -; cdr3_nt: TGTGCCAGCCACTGGACCCTCGGGGGTGAGCAGTTCTTC; cdr3_aa: CASHWTLGGEQFF
d_call: -; v_call: TRBV27; j_call: TRBJ2-2; clone_size: -; cdr3_nt: TGTGCCAGCAGGAGAACAGGGAAGACCGGGGAGCTGTTTTTT; cdr3_aa: CASRRTGKTGELFF
d_call: -; v_call: TRBV6-8; j_call: TRBJ1-5; clone_size: -; cdr3_nt: TGTGCCAGCAGTCTGCCTGTAGGCAGGCCAGGGCAGCCCCAGCATTTT; cdr3_aa: CASSLPVGRPGQPQHF
d_call: TRBD2; v_call: TRBV30; j_call: TRBJ2-7; clone_size: once; cdr3_nt: TGTGCCTGGGGACTAGCGGTTTCCTACGAGCAGTACTTC; cdr3_aa: CAWGLAVSYEQYF
d_call: -; v_call: TRBV28; j_call: TRBJ2-7; clone_size: -; cdr3_nt: TGTGCCAGCACCCTAGGGGGGGTACTCTCCTACGAGCAGTACTTC; cdr3_aa: CASTLGGVLSYEQYF
d_call: TRBD1; v_call: TRBV7-2; j_call: TRBJ1-5; clone_size: -; cdr3_nt: TGTGCCAGCAGCTTTACGACAGGGGAGGGACAGCCCCAGCATTTT; cdr3_aa: CASSFTTGEGQPQHF
d_call: TRBD2; v_call: TRBV30; j_call: TRBJ2-1; clone_size: -; cdr3_nt: TGTGCCGGGGTGGGAGGGAGGGACTCCTACAATGAGCAGTTCTTC; cdr3_aa: CAGVGGRDSYNEQFF
d_call: TRBD2; v_call: TRBV28; j_call: TRBJ2-7; clone_size: -; cdr3_nt: TGTGCCACCTTAGCGGGAGGTTGGTACGAGCAGTACTTC; cdr3_aa: CATLAGGWYEQYF
d_call: -; v_call: TRBV7-3; j_call: TRBJ2-3; clone_size: -; cdr3_nt: TGTGCCAGCAGCTCGCCGGGGGATACGCAGTATTTT; cdr3_aa: CASSSPGDTQYF
d_call: TRBD1; v_call: TRBV12-3/TRBV12-4; j_call: TRBJ1-4; clone_size: -; cdr3_nt: TGTGCCAGCAGCCGAGGACAGGGGGAAAAACTGTTTTTT; cdr3_aa: CASSRGQGEKLFF
d_call: -; v_call: TRBV27; j_call: TRBJ1-2; clone_size: -; cdr3_nt: TGTGCCAGCAGTTTAAACCAGGGATATGGCTACACCTTC; cdr3_aa: CASSLNQGYGYTF
d_call: TRBD2; v_call: TRBV24-1; j_call: TRBJ2-3; clone_size: -; cdr3_nt: TGTGCCACCGAGCTAAGCGGGACCTCAGATACGCAGTATTTT; cdr3_aa: CATELSGTSDTQYF
d_call: TRBD1; v_call: TRBV11-2; j_call: TRBJ2-7; clone_size: -; cdr3_nt: TGTGCCAGCAACATGCAAGACAGGGGGCTTGACGAGCAGTACTTC; cdr3_aa: CASNMQDRGLDEQYF
d_call: -; v_call: TRBV10-3; j_call: TRBJ1-5; clone_size: -; cdr3_nt: TGTGCCACCTCAACCCCAGGGACACCCAATCAGCCCCAGCATTTT; cdr3_aa: CATSTPGTPNQPQHF
d_call: TRBD1; v_call: TRBV3-1/TRBV3-2; j_call: TRBJ1-2; clone_size: -; cdr3_nt: TGTGCCAGCAGCCCCGGGACAGGGGGCTATGGCTACACCTTC; cdr3_aa: CASSPGTGGYGYTF
d_call: TRBD2; v_call: TRBV7-8; j_call: TRBJ2-1; clone_size: -; cdr3_nt: TGTGCCAGCAGCACCGCGGGACTAGCGGGAGTTGAGCAGTTCTTC; cdr3_aa: CASSTAGLAGVEQFF
d_call: -; v_call: TRBV30; j_call: TRBJ1-1; clone_size: -; cdr3_nt: TGTGCCTGGAGTCGGCAGGCGTACACTGAAGCTTTCTTT; cdr3_aa: CAWSRQAYTEAFF